The clone carrying this T cell receptor beta chain was detected a few times. No antigen is known for it. Looked up from germline, CDR1 is LGHNA and CDR2 is YSLEER. Trimming removed 0 bases at V and 3 bases at J, with 15 bases between. CDR3 size: 16 residues. Amplification used 60 Vbeta primers and 13 Jbeta primers. The protocol was immunoSEQ multiplex PCR, while the TCRdb copy is restricted to in-frame clones and leaves out a portion. Among about 160,000 clones, approximately 78% were seen once, and the ten largest hold approximately 7%. The entry originates in a study of cytomegalovirus exposure and HLA in healthy donors. Study at large: The study placed about four fifths of its approximately 360 genotyped donors in the Caucasian-associated ancestry cluster.

Overall study findings and caveats: Prior analysis indicated that the majority of TCR beta V segments exhibited productivity approximately 90% or approximately 30% of the time. Rates of TCR association differed by HLA locus in a later analysis, with DRB1 highest and HLA-C lowest.

Sequenced material: PBMCs. The source of this sequence is a woman aged 25 to 39 in good health and CMV-seropositive. This rearrangement joins TRBV4-3 to TRBJ2-7; D perhaps matches TRBD1 (6 bases). The CDR3 spells CASSQEQGESNYEQYF. DNA for the CDR3: TGCGCCAGCAGCCAAGAACAGGGCGAGTCAAACTACGAGCAGTACTTC.